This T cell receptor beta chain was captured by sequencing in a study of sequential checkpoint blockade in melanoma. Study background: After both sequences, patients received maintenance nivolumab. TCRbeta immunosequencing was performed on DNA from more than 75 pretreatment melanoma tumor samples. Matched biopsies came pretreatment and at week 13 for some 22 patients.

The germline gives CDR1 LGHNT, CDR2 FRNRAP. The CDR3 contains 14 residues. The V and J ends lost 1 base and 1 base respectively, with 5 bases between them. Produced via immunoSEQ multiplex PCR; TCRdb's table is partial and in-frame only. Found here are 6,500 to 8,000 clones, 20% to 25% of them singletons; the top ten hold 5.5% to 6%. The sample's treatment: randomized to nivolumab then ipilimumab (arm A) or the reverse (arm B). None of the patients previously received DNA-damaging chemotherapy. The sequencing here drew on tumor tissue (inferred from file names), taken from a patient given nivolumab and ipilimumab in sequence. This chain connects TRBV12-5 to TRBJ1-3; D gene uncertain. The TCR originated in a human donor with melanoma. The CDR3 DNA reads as TGTGCTAGTGGTTTGGGAGTTTCTGGAAACACCATATATTTT. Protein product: CASGLGVSGNTIYF.